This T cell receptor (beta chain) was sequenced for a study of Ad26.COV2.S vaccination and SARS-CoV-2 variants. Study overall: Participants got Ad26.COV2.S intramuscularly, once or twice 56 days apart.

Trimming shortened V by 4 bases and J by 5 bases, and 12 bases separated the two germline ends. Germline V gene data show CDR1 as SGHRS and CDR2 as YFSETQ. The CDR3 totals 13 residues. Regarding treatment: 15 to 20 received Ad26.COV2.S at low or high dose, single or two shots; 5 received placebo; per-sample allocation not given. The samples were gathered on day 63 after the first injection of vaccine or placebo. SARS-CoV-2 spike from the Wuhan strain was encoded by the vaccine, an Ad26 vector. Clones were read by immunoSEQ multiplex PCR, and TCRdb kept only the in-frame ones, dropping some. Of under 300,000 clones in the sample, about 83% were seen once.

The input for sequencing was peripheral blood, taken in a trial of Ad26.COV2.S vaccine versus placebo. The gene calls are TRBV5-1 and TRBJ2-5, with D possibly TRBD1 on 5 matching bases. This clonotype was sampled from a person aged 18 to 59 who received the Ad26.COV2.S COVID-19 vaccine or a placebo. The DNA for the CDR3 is TGCGCCAGCAGCACCTCAGGGTGGGAGACCCAGTACTTC. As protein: CASSTSGWETQYF.